The rows below give T cell receptor beta chains drawn from one sample of a study of identical twins. Each CDR3 protein gets one entry after TCRdb re-called the 5' RACE reads with MiXCR. The table lists under 800,000 distinct CDR3 sequences, over 20% of them singletons. These same records also appear under a second study, on T cells expressing NK-cell markers.

Sequencing used PBMCs. The receptors shown here come from a woman younger than 30 in good health. Both conserved end residues are trimmed from each CDR3. Each record gives: CDR3 protein, V gene, J gene.

CDR3aa: ASSLFRGQSHGYT
v_gene: TRBV5-1
j_gene: TRBJ1-2

CDR3aa: ASSTGWSETQY
v_gene: TRBV25-1
j_gene: TRBJ2-5

CDR3aa: ASSIGRGGNEQF
v_gene: TRBV19
j_gene: TRBJ2-1

CDR3aa: SARDPITDTQY
v_gene: TRBV20-1
j_gene: TRBJ2-3

CDR3aa: SAGPGDSPLH
v_gene: TRBV20-1
j_gene: TRBJ1-6

CDR3aa: ASSQVVLGELF
v_gene: TRBV4-3
j_gene: TRBJ2-2

CDR3aa: ASSSPGDAQETQY
v_gene: TRBV5-1
j_gene: TRBJ2-5

CDR3aa: ASSPSAGGFPYEQY
v_gene: TRBV7-2
j_gene: TRBJ2-7

CDR3aa: SARSGRNEQY
v_gene: TRBV20-1
j_gene: TRBJ2-7

CDR3aa: SARGGAGAYEQY
v_gene: TRBV20-1
j_gene: TRBJ2-7

CDR3aa: ASSLIGQGVRMTSIDEQF
v_gene: TRBV7-3
j_gene: TRBJ2-1

CDR3aa: ASSYRAAGRNEQF
v_gene: TRBV6-2/TRBV6-3
j_gene: TRBJ2-1

CDR3aa: SVQRNIYNEQF
v_gene: TRBV20-1
j_gene: TRBJ2-1

CDR3aa: SASSASTEAF
v_gene: TRBV20-1
j_gene: TRBJ1-1

CDR3aa: ASSAYREGPNTEAF
v_gene: TRBV7-9
j_gene: TRBJ1-1

CDR3aa: ASKDRGDHNEQF
v_gene: TRBV2
j_gene: TRBJ2-1

CDR3aa: ASSSSRTEAYEQY
v_gene: TRBV7-8
j_gene: TRBJ2-7

CDR3aa: ASSYRLTSVGTDTQY
v_gene: TRBV6-5
j_gene: TRBJ2-3

CDR3aa: ASSVLASSYNEQF
v_gene: TRBV7-2
j_gene: TRBJ2-1

CDR3aa: ASSLTGFEQF
v_gene: TRBV5-1
j_gene: TRBJ2-1

CDR3aa: ASSQDRGGNEQF
v_gene: TRBV4-3
j_gene: TRBJ2-1

CDR3aa: ASSKVGSTEAL
v_gene: TRBV7-3
j_gene: TRBJ1-1